A single T cell receptor (beta chain) is shown here with its context. This record comes from a study of T cell changes during pregnancy in multiple sclerosis. Clones were read by immunoSEQ multiplex PCR, and TCRdb kept only the in-frame ones, dropping some. The table includes 35,000 to 50,000 clones, roughly 84% detected once. Trimming took off 6 bases at V and 4 bases at J, with 15 bases between the two ends. Germline CDR1 MNHEY, CDR2 SVGAGI. The length of the CDR3 is 14 residues. The receptor was isolated from a female donor with multiple sclerosis, enrolled in a pregnancy study. The sequenced sample was CD4+ T cells from peripheral blood mononuclear cells, obtained before pregnancy. The chain combines TRBV6-5 with TRBJ1-2; weak D call: TRBD1 (5 bases). The CDR3, as DNA: TGTGCCAGCAGGCTCCAGGGTCACTCCTATGGCTACACCTTC. This codes for CASRLQGHSYGYTF.